A single sample is the source of the 28 T cell receptor beta chains below, sequenced in a study of T cell responses to AZD1222 COVID-19 vaccine. Repertoires were generated with immunoSEQ multiplex PCR, while TCRdb's copy carries only in-frame clones and drops some. The sample carries approximately 130,000 clones, roughly 93% recorded once. Specimen: peripheral blood, collected on day 0 of AZD1222 vaccination. The origin of the receptors is an adult in good health.

This sequence joins TRBV7-9 and TRBJ2-1, with TRBD2 matching over 7 bases. Germline trimming cut 5 bases from V and 12 bases from J; bases unmatched to any gene: 10. This CDR3 comprises 13 residues. CDR1 is SEHNR, CDR2 FQNEAQ, per germline (reference sequence). This CDR3 is CASSGRLAPGQFF. As DNA, the CDR3 is TGTGCCAGCAGCGGCAGACTAGCCCCAGGGCAGTTCTTC.

The rearrangement joins TRBV3-1 (or the pseudogene TRBV3-2) to TRBJ1-1; 7 bases match TRBD1. With 4 bases clipped from V and 5 bases from J, the junction kept 10 bases outside the gene matches. The CDR3 has 15 residues. The V gene's germline CDR1 is LGHDT and CDR2 YNNKEL (reference sequence). Written as DNA, the CDR3 is TGTGCCAGCAGCCGAGCCGGGACAGTCGTTACTGAAGCTTTCTTT. Protein: CASSRAGTVVTEAFF.

The chain combines TRBV18 with TRBJ1-2; TRBD1 agrees at 8 bases. The CDR3 covers 15 residues. V lost 2 bases and J lost 7; bases outside the gene matches: 9. The germline CDR1 and CDR2 sequences are KGHSH and LQKENI. DNA of the CDR3: TGTGCCAGCTCACCATCCCGGACAGGGCCAGGTGGCTACACCTTC. Its protein product is CASSPSRTGPGGYTF.

The chain carries TRBV19 and TRBJ2-2; D unresolved. This CDR3 spans 16 amino acids. Trimming stripped 3 bases from V and 7 bases from J, with 18 bases between. Germline CDR1 reads LNHDA; CDR2 reads SQIVND (reference sequence). This CDR3 reads CASSIKDFPTYGELFF. CDR3 nucleotides: TGTGCCAGTAGTATTAAAGACTTTCCTACGTACGGGGAGCTGTTTTTT. Full variable domain (outside the CDR3, taken from reference TRBV19 and TRBJ2-2): DGGITQSPKYLFRKEGQNVTLSCEQNLNHDAMYWYRQDPGQGLRLIYYSQIVNDFQKGDIAEGYSVSREKKESFPLTVTSAQKNPTAFYLCASSIKDFPTYGELFFGEGSRLTVL.

The chain is built from TRBV7-8 and TRBJ1-5; no clear D. Germline-derived CDR1 and CDR2 are SGHVS and FQNEAQ. This CDR3 is 14 amino acids long. Trimming took off 0 bases at V and 4 bases at J, with 7 bases between the two ends. CDR3 coding DNA: TGTGCCAGCAGCTTAGCAAGAGAGAATCAGCCCCAGCATTTT. Translated, it gives CASSLARENQPQHF.

The chain is built from TRBV9 and TRBJ1-5; D unclear. The CDR3 covers 14 residues. Trimming left V 3 bases short and J 6 bases short, with 13 bases between. Per germline, CDR1 SGDLS and CDR2 YYNGEE. The CDR3 coding sequence is TGTGCCAGCAGCGCGTCGCCTGGTGGTCAGCCCCAGCATTTT. Translating gives CASSASPGGQPQHF.

The CDR3 protein is CASSPASGTDTQYF. The CDR3 nucleotides are TGTGCCAGCAGCCCCGCTAGCGGCACAGATACGCAGTATTTT. The J gene is TRBJ2-3, the V gene TRBV7-2; possibly TRBD2 for D (6 bases). Germline V CDR1 and CDR2: SGHTA, FQGNSA. The V and J ends lost 5 bases and 1 base respectively, with 10 bases between them. This CDR3 comprises 14 residues.

As for this clone: The junction and the germline gene differ at one end; a read error may be behind it. The V and J genes are TRBV7-9 and TRBJ1-2, with a possible D match to TRBD1 (6 bases). CDR1 and CDR2 (germline): SEHNR, FQNEAQ (reference sequence). This CDR3 spans 12 amino acids. The DNA of the CDR3 is TGTGCCAGCAGCTTGAGTGGACTACAGGGACCCTTC. Residues: CASSLSGLQGPF. Combining the CDR3 with reference TRBV7-9 and TRBJ1-2 gives the whole variable domain DTGVSQNPRHKITKRGQNVTFRCDPISEHNRLYWYRQTLGQGPEFLTYFQNEAQLEKSRLLSDRFSAERPKGSFSTLEIQRTEQGDSAMYLCASSLSGLQGPFGSGTRLTVV.

J is TRBJ2-3 and V is TRBV5-5, with TRBD2 matching 7 bases. J lost 2 bases, V lost 5 bases, and 8 bases had no gene match. This CDR3 region has 15 residues. The germline V gene encodes CDR1 SGHKS and CDR2 YYEKEE (reference sequence). CDR3 loop: CASSIGLAATDTQYF. CDR3 DNA sequence: TGTGCCAGCAGTATCGGGCTAGCGGCCACAGATACGCAGTATTTT.

This clone appeared once. The V and J genes are TRBV27 and TRBJ1-5; 9 bases align to TRBD1. V shed 6 bases, J shed 4 bases, and the junction held 10 bases outside the gene matches. Germline values: CDR1 MNHEY, CDR2 SMNVEV (reference sequence). This CDR3 is built from 16 residues. CDR3 region: CASRLLSGTGNQPQHF. The CDR3 DNA is TGTGCCAGCAGGTTACTCTCCGGGACAGGGAATCAGCCCCAGCATTTT.

The V and J genes are TRBV7-2 and TRBJ2-1; the match to TRBD1 covers 8 bases. The CDR3 is 19 residues long. In germline, CDR1 is SGHTA, CDR2 FQGNSA. J gave up 0 bases and V 4 bases, and 14 bases lay outside the gene matches. CDR3 sequence: CASSSRQGSGISSYNEQFF. The CDR3 region has the DNA TGTGCCAGCAGCTCGAGACAGGGGTCCGGGATAAGCTCCTACAATGAGCAGTTCTTC.

V and J are TRBV5-4 and TRBJ1-2; D not resolved. Germline-derived CDR1 and CDR2 are SGHNT and YYREEE (reference sequence). This CDR3 has 13 amino acids. Trimming cost V 0 bases and J 2 bases, with 5 bases left between them. As DNA, the CDR3 is TGTGCCAGCAGCTTGGCTGGGAACTATGGCTACACCTTC. It specifies CASSLAGNYGYTF.

The V gene is TRBV5-1, the J gene TRBJ1-6, with D possibly matching TRBD1 (5 bases). Germline V lookup: CDR1 SGHRS, CDR2 YFSETQ. Trimming stripped 4 bases from V and 10 bases from J, with 18 bases between. The CDR3 has 15 amino acids. CDR3 protein: CASSPGGVAASPLHF. For the CDR3, the DNA is TGCGCCAGCAGCCCGGGGGGGGTTGCTGCCTCACCCCTCCACTTT.

The chain links TRBV3-1 (or the pseudogene TRBV3-2) to TRBJ2-1, with 7 bases matching TRBD2. V gave up 6 bases and J gave up 4 bases; unmatched junction bases: 9. The CDR3 is made up of 15 amino acids. CDR1 is LGHDT and CDR2 is YNNKEL in the germline V gene (reference sequence). CDR3 coding DNA: TGTGCCAGCAGTCGGGGTTCTAGCGGATACAATGAGCAGTTCTTC. Its translation is CASSRGSSGYNEQFF.

The rearrangement joins TRBV21-1 to TRBJ1-2. TRBV21-1 is reported as a pseudogene. CDR3 length: 18 residues. The CDR3 sequence: CASSTYWGGGRGKYGYTF. CDR3 nucleotide sequence: TGTGCCAGCAGCACATACTGGGGAGGGGGCCGGGGAAAATATGGCTACACCTTC.

The chain links TRBV7-9 to TRBJ2-7, with D hard to call. V lost 1 base and J 5 bases, leaving 3 bases between the germline ends. CDR3 size: 11 residues. From germline, CDR1 is SEHNR and CDR2 FQNEAQ (reference sequence). This chain's CDR3 is CASSLVDEQYF. In DNA form, the CDR3 reads TGTGCCAGCAGCTTAGTGGACGAGCAGTACTTC.

The genes are TRBV14 and TRBJ2-7; D gene unclear. Germline V gives CDR1 SGHDN, CDR2 FVKESK. The CDR3 totals 14 residues. V lost 0 bases and J 5 bases, leaving 11 bases between the germline ends. The DNA for the CDR3 is TGTGCCAGCAGCCAAGAGTGGGATTTGGACGAGCAGTACTTC. Its protein is CASSQEWDLDEQYF.

The chain employs TRBV15 and TRBJ1-5; no definite D call. CDR1 and CDR2 from the germline V gene are LNHNV and YYDKDF (reference sequence). The CDR3 extends over 14 amino acids. V was cut by 2 bases and J by 7 bases, with 12 bases left in between. DNA of the CDR3: TGTGCCACCAGCAGATCTTCCACCTCGCAGCCCCAGCATTTT. It specifies CATSRSSTSQPQHF. Looking up the rest from reference TRBV15 and TRBJ1-5 gives the full variable domain: DAMVIQNPRYQVTQFGKPVTLSCSQTLNHNVMYWYQQKSSQAPKLLFHYYDKDFNNEADTPDNFQSRRPNTSFCFLDIRSPGLGDTAMYLCATSRSSTSQPQHFGDGTRLSIL.

This chain connects TRBV7-8 to TRBJ2-7; maybe TRBD2 (6 bases). The ends were cut back, 0 bases at V and 1 base at J, with 16 bases in the middle. This CDR3 has 17 amino acids. Per germline, CDR1 SGHVS and CDR2 FQNEAQ. The CDR3: CASSLAPEGRVSYEQYF. In DNA, the CDR3 is TGTGCCAGCAGCTTAGCCCCGGAGGGGCGGGTGTCCTACGAGCAGTACTTC.

The gene calls are TRBV5-1 and TRBJ1-1; possibly TRBD1 for D (5 bases). Trimming pared 2 bases from V and 5 bases from J, leaving 16 bases between. Per germline, CDR1 SGHRS and CDR2 YFSETQ. The CDR3 loop spans 15 amino acids. CDR3 protein: CASSFNGGIGTEAFF. CDR3 nucleotides: TGCGCCAGCAGCTTCAATGGGGGAATCGGGACTGAAGCTTTCTTT.

This rearrangement joins TRBV3-1 (or the pseudogene TRBV3-2) to TRBJ1-2; 12 nucleotides match TRBD1. The CDR3 runs to 19 residues. V lost 2 bases and J lost 2; bases outside the gene matches: 12. Germline V gene lookup returns CDR1 LGHDT and CDR2 YNNKEL (reference sequence). The CDR3 region has the DNA TGTGCCAGCAGCCAAAGAGTCGCCGGGACAGGGGGCGAGAACTATGGCTACACCTTC. Its translation: CASSQRVAGTGGENYGYTF.

This rearrangement joins TRBV18 to TRBJ2-5, with D perhaps matching TRBD2 (6 bases). Looked up from germline, CDR1 is KGHSH and CDR2 is LQKENI. V was cut by 5 bases and J by 5 bases, with 15 bases left in between. The CDR3 spans 14 residues. The CDR3 region is CASSSTAGYETQYF. The CDR3 DNA reads as TGTGCCAGCTCATCTACGGCGGGATATGAGACCCAGTACTTC.

The chain combines TRBV7-2 with TRBJ1-2, with D possibly matching TRBD1 (6 bases). This CDR3 is 15 amino acids long. Trimming cost V 5 bases and J 3 bases, with 16 bases left between them. Germline V gene sequence: CDR1 SGHTA, CDR2 FQGNSA. The CDR3: CASSPFGRGDYGYTF. The CDR3 region has the DNA TGTGCCAGCAGCCCATTCGGTAGGGGGGACTATGGCTACACCTTC. Using reference TRBV7-2 and TRBJ1-2 for the parts outside the CDR3, the full variable domain is GAGVSQSPSNKVTEKGKDVELRCDPISGHTALYWYRQSLGQGLEFLIYFQGNSAPDKSGLPSDRFSAERTGGSVSTLTIQRTQQEDSAVYLCASSPFGRGDYGYTFGSGTRLTVV.

This chain links TRBV19 with TRBJ2-1, with TRBD2 identical over 7 bases. The ends lost 8 bases at V and 1 base at J; junction bases unmatched: 8. The CDR3 covers 15 residues. Looked up from germline, CDR1 is LNHDA and CDR2 is SQIVND (reference sequence). The CDR3 region has the DNA TGTGCCAGTGGCTCGGGACTAATATCCTACAATGAGCAGTTCTTC. Amino acids: CASGSGLISYNEQFF.

J is TRBJ2-5 and V is TRBV19; possibly TRBD2 for D (6 bases). The CDR3 length is 14 residues. The ends were cut back, 5 bases at V and 4 bases at J, with 14 bases in the middle. Germline lookup yields CDR1 LNHDA and CDR2 SQIVND (reference sequence). CDR3 loop: CASSPASELETQYF. As DNA, the CDR3 is TGTGCCAGTAGTCCCGCTAGCGAATTAGAGACCCAGTACTTC.

The chain uses TRBV6-5 and TRBJ1-5, with D possibly matching TRBD1 (6 bases). V dropped 6 bases and J dropped 0 bases, with 12 bases sitting between them. Germline V gene sequence: CDR1 MNHEY, CDR2 SVGAGI. The CDR3 is made up of 15 amino acids. The CDR3, as DNA: TGTGCCAGCAGCAAGGGGGGGGCTAGCAATCAGCCCCAGCATTTT. Protein product: CASSKGGASNQPQHF.

The chain combines TRBV15 with TRBJ1-1; D gene uncertain. Trimming removed 6 bases at V and 6 bases at J, with 14 bases between. Germline V gives CDR1 LNHNV, CDR2 YYDKDF (reference sequence). The CDR3 consists of 13 residues. The chain's CDR3 is CATSMRAAPEAFF. The CDR3 DNA reads as TGTGCCACCAGTATGAGGGCGGCCCCTGAAGCTTTCTTT.

This clone came up a few times. V gene TRBV14 combines with J gene TRBJ2-7; maybe TRBD2 (5 bases). Per germline, CDR1 SGHDN and CDR2 FVKESK. V lost 4 bases, J lost 7 bases, and 14 bases lay in between. The CDR3 has 13 amino acids. The CDR3 DNA sequence: TGTGCCAGCAGCCGGGCGGACTTGAGGGAGCAGTACTTC. Protein sequence: CASSRADLREQYF.